This TCR beta chain was identified in a study of T cells in Graves' hyperthyroidism and ophthalmopathy. In this sample, this clonotype turned up many times. Germline V gives CDR1 GTSNPN, CDR2 SVGIG (reference sequence). V was shortened by 0 bases and J by 4 bases, with 13 bases between the two germline ends. CDR3 length: 15 residues. Diagnoses were made from clinical symptoms, serum measures (thyroxine and TRAb), thyroid ultrasound and orbital computed tomography. Amplification of TCR beta CDR3 regions used RNA as the template. In the first-round RT-PCR of the TCR CDR3, the HTBI primer set was used. MiXCR, run by TCRdb on the multiplex PCR reads, gives a single entry per CDR3 protein. The table shows about 500,000 distinct CDR3 sequences, with 15% to 20% occurring only once.

The sequenced sample was blood. The rearrangement uses TRBV30 and TRBJ2-4, with a tentative D call TRBD1 (6 bases). This clonotype was obtained from a woman in her 30s with Graves' ophthalmopathy. The CDR3 bases are TGTGCCTGGAGTGTCACAGGGAAGGGAAAAAACATTCAGTACTTC. Protein sequence: CAWSVTGKGKNIQYF.